The source of this T cell receptor (beta chain) is a study of cytomegalovirus exposure and HLA in healthy donors. The primer mix had 60 Vbeta and 13 Jbeta primers. Data came from immunoSEQ multiplex PCR; TCRdb stores just in-frame clones and leaves some out. The data contain 100,000 to 150,000 clones, roughly 9.6% of them singletons. The germline CDR1 and CDR2 sequences are SGHVS and FNYEAQ. This CDR3 has 14 amino acids. Trimming left V 5 bases short and J 8 bases short, with 17 bases between. The sequencing sample was made of PBMCs. The sequence derives from a woman in her thirties or forties in good health and CMV-seropositive. The chain uses TRBV7-6 and TRBJ2-3, with D possibly being TRBD1 (6 bases). The DNA for the CDR3 is TGTGCCAGCAGCCCCACAGGGTCCCGCGGTACGCAGTATTTT. Amino acids: CASSPTGSRGTQYF.